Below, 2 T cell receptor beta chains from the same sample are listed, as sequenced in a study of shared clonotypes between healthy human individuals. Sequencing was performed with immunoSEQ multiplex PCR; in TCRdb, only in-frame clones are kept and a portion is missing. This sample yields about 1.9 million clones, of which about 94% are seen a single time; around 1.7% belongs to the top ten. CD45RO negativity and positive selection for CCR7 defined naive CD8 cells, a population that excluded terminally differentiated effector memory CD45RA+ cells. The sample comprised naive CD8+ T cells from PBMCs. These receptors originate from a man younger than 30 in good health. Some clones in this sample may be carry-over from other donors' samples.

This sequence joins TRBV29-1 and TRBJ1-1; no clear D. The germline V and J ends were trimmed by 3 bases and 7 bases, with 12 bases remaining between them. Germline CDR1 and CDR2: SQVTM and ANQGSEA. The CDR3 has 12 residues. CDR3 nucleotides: TGCAGCGTTGAGGTTGGGAATAGTGAAGCTTTCTTT. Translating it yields CSVEVGNSEAFF.

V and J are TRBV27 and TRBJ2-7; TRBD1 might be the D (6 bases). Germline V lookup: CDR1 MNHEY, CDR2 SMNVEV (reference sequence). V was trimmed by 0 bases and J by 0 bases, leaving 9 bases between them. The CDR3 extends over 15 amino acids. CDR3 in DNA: TGTGCCAGCAGTTTATCCGAAGGGGGCTCCTACGAGCAGTACTTC. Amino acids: CASSLSEGGSYEQYF.